The 3 T cell receptor beta chains below come from one sample, sequenced in a study of blood T cell repertoires in COVID-19. Generated by immunoSEQ multiplex PCR, the TCRdb table keeps only in-frame clones and is missing some. The table lists tens of thousands of clones, about 86% of them singletons. Sequenced material: peripheral blood. These TCRs come from a man aged 40-49 years with active COVID-19.

The chain is built from TRBV9 and TRBJ2-2, with 8 positions matching TRBD1. The J segment lost 4 bases and the V segment lost 0 bases, leaving 5 bases of the junction unmatched. The CDR3 totals 16 residues. Germline V lookup: CDR1 SGDLS, CDR2 YYNGEE. CDR3 bases: TGTGCCAGCAGCGTAGACCCAGGGGGCATCACCGGGGAGCTGTTTTTT. Amino acid sequence: CASSVDPGGITGELFF.

J is TRBJ2-4 and V is TRBV18; a weak D match, TRBD2 (6 bases). Germline V gene lookup returns CDR1 KGHSH and CDR2 LQKENI. The length of the CDR3 is 15 residues. V was shortened by 3 bases and J by 6 bases, with 15 bases between the two germline ends. The CDR3 sequence is CASSPLTGGSNIQYF. The CDR3 nucleotides read TGTGCCAGCTCACCGTTGACTGGGGGGTCAAACATTCAGTACTTC.

V usage is TRBV5-8 and J usage is TRBJ2-7; TRBD1 agrees at 11 bases. CDR3 length equals 15 residues. Looked up from germline, CDR1 is SGHTS and CDR2 is YDEGEE. V lost 7 bases to trimming and J lost 2 bases; unmatched junction nucleotides: 8. DNA for the CDR3: TGTGCCAGCCTCCCCCGGGACAGGGGGGCCTACGAGCAGTACTTC. Its translation: CASLPRDRGAYEQYF. Together with reference TRBV5-8 and TRBJ2-7, the CDR3 gives the full variable domain: EAGVTQSPTHLIKTRGQQATLRCSPISGHTSVYWYQQALGLGLQFLLWYDEGEERNRGNFPPRFSGRQFPNYSSELNVNALELEDSALYLCASLPRDRGAYEQYFGPGTRLTVT.